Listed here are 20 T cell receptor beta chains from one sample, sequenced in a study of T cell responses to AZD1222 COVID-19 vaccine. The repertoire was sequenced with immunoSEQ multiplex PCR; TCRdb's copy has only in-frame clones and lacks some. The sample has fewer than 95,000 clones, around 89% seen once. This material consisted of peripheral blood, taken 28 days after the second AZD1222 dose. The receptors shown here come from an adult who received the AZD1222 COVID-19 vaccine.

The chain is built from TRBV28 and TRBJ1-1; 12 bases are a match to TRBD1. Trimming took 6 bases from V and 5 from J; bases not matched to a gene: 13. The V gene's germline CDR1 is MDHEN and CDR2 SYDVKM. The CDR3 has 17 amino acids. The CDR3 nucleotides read TGTGCCAGCAGGCAAGGGACAGGGGGCGCGATTTGGACTGAAGCTTTCTTT. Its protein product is CASRQGTGGAIWTEAFF.

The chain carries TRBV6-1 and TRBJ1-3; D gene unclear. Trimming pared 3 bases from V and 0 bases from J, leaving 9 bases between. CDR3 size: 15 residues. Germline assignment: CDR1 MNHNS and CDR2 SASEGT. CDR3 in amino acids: CASSDKRASGNTIYF. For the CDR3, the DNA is TGTGCCAGCAGTGACAAACGGGCCTCTGGAAACACCATATATTTT.

CDR3 amino acids: CASSLGTENTEAFF. The DNA of the CDR3 is TGTGCCAGCAGCCTTGGGACAGAGAACACTGAAGCTTTCTTT. The chain links TRBV7-9 to TRBJ1-1; 7 bases align to TRBD1. This CDR3 is built from 14 residues. Germline V lookup: CDR1 SEHNR, CDR2 FQNEAQ (reference sequence). V trimming: 5 bases; J trimming: 1 base; junction bases outside the gene matches: 4.

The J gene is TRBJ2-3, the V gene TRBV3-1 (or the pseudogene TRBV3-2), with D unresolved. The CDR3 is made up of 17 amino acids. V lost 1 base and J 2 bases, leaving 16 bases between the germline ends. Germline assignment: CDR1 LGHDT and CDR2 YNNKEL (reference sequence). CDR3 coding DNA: TGTGCCAGCAGCCAAGCAGGAATTACGGGCATCACAGATACGCAGTATTTT. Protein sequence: CASSQAGITGITDTQYF.

CDR3 protein: CASSQETKTYTDTQYF. The CDR3 region has the DNA TGTGCCAGCAGCCAAGAAACCAAGACTTACACAGATACGCAGTATTTT. V and J are TRBV3-1 (or the pseudogene TRBV3-2) and TRBJ2-3, with unresolved D. CDR3 length: 16 residues. V lost 0 bases to trimming and J lost 2 bases, with 12 bases between them. Germline V gene lookup returns CDR1 LGHDT and CDR2 YNNKEL (reference sequence).

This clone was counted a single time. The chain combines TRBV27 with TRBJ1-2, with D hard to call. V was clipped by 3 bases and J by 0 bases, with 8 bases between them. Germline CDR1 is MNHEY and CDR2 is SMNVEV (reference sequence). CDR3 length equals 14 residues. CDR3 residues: CASSLSGSNYGYTF. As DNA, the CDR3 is TGTGCCAGCAGTTTGAGCGGGTCTAACTATGGCTACACCTTC.

The CDR3 sequence: CAIGRNSNQPQHF. The CDR3 region has the DNA TGTGCCATCGGGAGAAATAGCAATCAGCCCCAGCATTTT. The chain recombines TRBV10-3 with TRBJ1-5; no firm D call. This CDR3 region has 13 residues. V lost 8 bases, J lost 0 bases, and 8 bases lay in between. The germline V gene encodes CDR1 ENHRY and CDR2 SYGVKD.

CDR3: CSVESMGSGSGANVLTF. CDR3 in DNA: TGCAGCGTTGAATCAATGGGTTCGGGGTCTGGGGCCAACGTCCTGACTTTC. The chain uses TRBV29-1 and TRBJ2-6; tentatively, D is TRBD2 (5 bases). Germline-derived CDR1 and CDR2 are SQVTM and ANQGSEA. The CDR3 is 17 residues long. V lost 2 bases and J lost 1, with 15 bases in between.

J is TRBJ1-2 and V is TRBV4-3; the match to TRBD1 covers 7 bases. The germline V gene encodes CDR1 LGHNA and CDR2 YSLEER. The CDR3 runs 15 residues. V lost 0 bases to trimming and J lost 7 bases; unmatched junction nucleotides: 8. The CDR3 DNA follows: TGCGCCAGCAGCCAAGATTACTTAGGGGGCAGTGGCTACACCTTC. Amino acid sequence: CASSQDYLGGSGYTF.

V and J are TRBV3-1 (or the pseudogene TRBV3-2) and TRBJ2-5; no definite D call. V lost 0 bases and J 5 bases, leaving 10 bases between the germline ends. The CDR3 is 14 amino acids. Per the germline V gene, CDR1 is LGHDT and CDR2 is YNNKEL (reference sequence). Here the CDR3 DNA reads TGTGCCAGCAGCCAAGAGTGGCCCGGGGAGACCCAGTACTTC. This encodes CASSQEWPGETQYF.

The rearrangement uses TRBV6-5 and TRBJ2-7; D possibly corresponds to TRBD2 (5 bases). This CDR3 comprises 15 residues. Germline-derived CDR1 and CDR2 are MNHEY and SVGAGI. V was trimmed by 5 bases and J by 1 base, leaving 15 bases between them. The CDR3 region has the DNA TGTGCCAGCAGTCCCCCGGGGTACCCTTCCTACGAGCAGTACTTC. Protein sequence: CASSPPGYPSYEQYF.

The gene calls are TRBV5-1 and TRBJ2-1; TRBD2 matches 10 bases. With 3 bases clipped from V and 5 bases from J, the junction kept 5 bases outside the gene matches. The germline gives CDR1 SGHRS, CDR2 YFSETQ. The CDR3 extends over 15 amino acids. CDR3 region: CASSWTSGLDNEQFF. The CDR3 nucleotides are TGCGCCAGCAGCTGGACTAGCGGCCTAGACAATGAGCAGTTCTTC.

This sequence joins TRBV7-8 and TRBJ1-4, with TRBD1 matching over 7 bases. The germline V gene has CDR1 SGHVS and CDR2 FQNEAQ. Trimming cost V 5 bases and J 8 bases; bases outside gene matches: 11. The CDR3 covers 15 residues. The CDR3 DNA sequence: TGTGCCAGCAGCGCCCCCGAGGGGGCGGAGGAAAAACTGTTTTTT. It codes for CASSAPEGAEEKLFF.

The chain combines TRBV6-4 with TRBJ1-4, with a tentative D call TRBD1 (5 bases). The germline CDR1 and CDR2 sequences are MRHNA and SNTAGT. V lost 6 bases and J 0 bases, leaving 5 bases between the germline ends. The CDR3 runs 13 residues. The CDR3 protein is CASSRATNEKLFF. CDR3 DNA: TGTGCCAGCAGCAGGGCAACTAATGAAAAACTGTTTTTT.

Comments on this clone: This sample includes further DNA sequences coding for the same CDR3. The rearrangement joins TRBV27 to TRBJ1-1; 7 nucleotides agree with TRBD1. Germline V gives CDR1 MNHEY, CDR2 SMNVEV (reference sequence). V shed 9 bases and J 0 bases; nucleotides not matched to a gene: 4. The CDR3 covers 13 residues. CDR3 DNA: TGTGCCAGTTCGACAGGGTTGAACACTGAAGCTTTCTTT. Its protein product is CASSTGLNTEAFF.

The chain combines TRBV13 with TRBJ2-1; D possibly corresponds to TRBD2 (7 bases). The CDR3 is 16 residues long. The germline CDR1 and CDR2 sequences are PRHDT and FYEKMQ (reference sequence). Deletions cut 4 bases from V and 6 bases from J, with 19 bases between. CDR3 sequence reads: CASSYALGGAGNEQFF. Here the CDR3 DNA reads TGTGCCAGCAGCTACGCGCTAGGGGGGGCCGGCAATGAGCAGTTCTTC.

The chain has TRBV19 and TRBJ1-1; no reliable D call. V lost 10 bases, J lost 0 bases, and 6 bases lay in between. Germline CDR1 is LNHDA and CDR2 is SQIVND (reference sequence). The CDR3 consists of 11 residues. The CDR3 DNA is TGTGCCACCACGATGAACACTGAAGCTTTCTTT. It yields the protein CATTMNTEAFF.

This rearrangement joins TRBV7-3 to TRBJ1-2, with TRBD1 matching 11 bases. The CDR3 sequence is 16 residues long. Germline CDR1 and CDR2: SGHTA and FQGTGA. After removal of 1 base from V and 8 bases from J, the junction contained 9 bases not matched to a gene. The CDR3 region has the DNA TGTGCCAGCAGCTTAAATGGGCCGGACAGGGGGCTAGGCTACACCTTC. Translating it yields CASSLNGPDRGLGYTF.

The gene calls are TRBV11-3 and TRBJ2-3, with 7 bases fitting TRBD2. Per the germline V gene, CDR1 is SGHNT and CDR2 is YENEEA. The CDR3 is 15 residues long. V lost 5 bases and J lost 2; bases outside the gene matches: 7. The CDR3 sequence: CASSRRGVNTDTQYF. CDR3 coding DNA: TGTGCCAGCAGCCGACGGGGGGTCAACACAGATACGCAGTATTTT.

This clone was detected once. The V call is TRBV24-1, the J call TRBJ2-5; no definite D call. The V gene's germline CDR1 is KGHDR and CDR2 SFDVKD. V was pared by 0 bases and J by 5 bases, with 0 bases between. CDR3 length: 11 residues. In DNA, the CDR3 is TGTGCCACCAGTGATTTGGAGACCCAGTACTTC. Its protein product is CATSDLETQYF.